One and the same sample provided the 32 T cell receptor beta chains below, sequenced in a study of post-analysis software for immune sequencing data. Researchers reported that TCR beta cDNA libraries carried unique molecular identifiers. TCRdb fed the PCR reads into MiXCR, producing one record per CDR3 protein. The table lists fewer than 850,000 distinct CDR3 sequences, around 27% of them singletons. Study-wide findings and caveats: Five TRBV segments occurring more often in patients than controls included TRBV5-6, TRBV5-1 and TRBV20-1.

Antigens of these TCRs are unknown. Sequencing input: blood. The receptors were sampled from a girl between 5 and 17 years old with multiple sclerosis.

The chain combines TRBV4-3 with TRBJ1-4; D is uncertain. CDR3 length equals 14 residues. Germline V CDR1 and CDR2: LGHNA, YSLEER. V dropped 0 bases and J dropped 4 bases, with 6 bases sitting between them. The DNA for the CDR3 is TGCGCCAGCAGCCAAGACCGACATAATGAAAAACTGTTTTTT. Protein sequence: CASSQDRHNEKLFF.

The J gene is TRBJ1-6, the V gene TRBV15; the D is unclear. V shed 6 bases and J shed 4 bases, with 16 bases lying between them. Germline V gene data show CDR1 as LNHNV and CDR2 as YYDKDF (reference sequence). This CDR3 comprises 16 residues. CDR3 sequence (DNA): TGTGCCACCAGTTCGTACGGGCAAGAATATAATTCACCCCTCCACTTT. It encodes CATSSYGQEYNSPLHF.

V gene TRBV6-2 or TRBV6-3 combines with J gene TRBJ2-5; 7 bases line up with TRBD1. CDR3 length equals 14 residues. Per the germline V gene, CDR1 is MNHEY and CDR2 is SVGEGT. The V segment lost 2 bases and the J segment 11 bases; nucleotides outside the gene matches: 11. CDR3 loop: CASSYKGTAYGQYF. The CDR3 DNA follows: TGTGCCAGCAGTTACAAAGGGACAGCCTACGGGCAGTACTTC.

A single count supports this clonotype. One end of the junction is discordant with germline, which a read error may explain. V usage is TRBV5-1 and J usage is TRBJ2-6; the D gene is possibly TRBD1 (5 bases). The CDR3 is made up of 16 amino acids. Germline V lookup: CDR1 SGHRS, CDR2 YFSETQ. CDR3: CASSLHHNSGANVRTF. CDR3 DNA: TGCGCCAGCAGCTTGCATCACAACTCTGGGGCCAACGTCCGGACTTTC.

As DNA, the CDR3 is TGTGCCAGCAGTCCTAACAGGGGGCGAAGCAATCAGCCCCAGCATTTT. The encoded protein is CASSPNRGRSNQPQHF. The gene calls are TRBV27 and TRBJ1-5, with 9 bases that match TRBD1. J lost 1 base, V lost 5 bases, and 6 bases had no gene match. Germline V CDR1 and CDR2: MNHEY, SMNVEV (reference sequence). CDR3 size: 16 residues.

The chain has TRBV3-1 and TRBJ2-1, with 8 positions matching TRBD2. The CDR3 runs to 15 residues. Germline trimming cut 0 bases from V and 6 bases from J; bases unmatched to any gene: 4. The germline V gene encodes CDR1 LGHDT and CDR2 YNNKEL (reference sequence). The CDR3 loop reads CASSQERGVGNEQFF. Here the CDR3 DNA reads TGTGCCAGCAGCCAAGAGCGGGGGGTGGGCAATGAGCAGTTCTTC.

The chain combines TRBV6-5 with TRBJ1-2, with 9 positions matching TRBD1. V shed 0 bases, J shed 7 bases, and the junction held 3 bases outside the gene matches. The CDR3 covers 14 residues. The germline V gene encodes CDR1 MNHEY and CDR2 SVGAGI. The CDR3 sequence: CASSYSGQGRGYTF. The DNA for the CDR3 is TGTGCCAGCAGTTACTCGGGACAGGGCCGTGGCTACACCTTC.

The CDR3 nucleotides are TGCAGTGTTAGCAGGGGAGGTCAGCCCCAGCATTTT. It is translated as CSVSRGGQPQHF. The genes are TRBV20-1 and TRBJ1-5; D is perhaps TRBD1 (6 bases). V lost 7 bases, J lost 6 bases, and 13 bases lay in between. The CDR3 totals 12 residues. CDR1 and CDR2 from the germline V gene are DFQATT and SNEGSKA (reference sequence).

Concerning this clonotype itself: One junction end disagrees with the germline gene, perhaps due to a read error. J is TRBJ1-4 and V is TRBV7-2; D may be TRBD1 (5 bases). This CDR3 has 15 amino acids. Germline V gives CDR1 SGHTA, CDR2 FQGNSA. The CDR3 sequence is CASSLTGAPSEKLFF. The CDR3 DNA sequence: TGTGCCAGCAGCTTAACCGGGGCCCCTAGCGAAAAGCTGTTTTTT.

A single count supports this clonotype. This could be a read error, since a much larger clone is one nucleotide away. The chain has TRBV12-3 or TRBV12-4 and TRBJ2-3; D ambiguous. V dropped 2 bases and J dropped 2 bases, with 5 bases sitting between them. The CDR3 is made up of 13 amino acids. The CDR3 DNA sequence: TGTGCCAGCAGTTTACTGAACACAGATACGCAGTATTTT. Protein: CASSLLNTDTQYF.

The rearrangement uses TRBV7-9 and TRBJ1-1; 8 bases match TRBD1. The CDR3 runs 16 residues. V gave up 4 bases and J gave up 10 bases; unmatched junction bases: 17. Germline V gene sequence: CDR1 SEHNR, CDR2 FQNEAQ (reference sequence). The CDR3 sequence: CASSSGEDRDTWRAFF. In nucleotides, the CDR3 is TGTGCCAGCAGCTCAGGAGAGGACAGGGACACTTGGAGAGCTTTCTTT.

This clonotype appeared a few times. The chain is built from TRBV18 and TRBJ2-1, with TRBD1 as a possible D gene (5 bases). CDR1 KGHSH and CDR2 LQKENI come from the germline V gene. Trimming stripped 6 bases from V and 6 bases from J, with 12 bases between. The CDR3 is made up of 13 amino acids. CDR3 DNA sequence: TGTGCCAGCTCGGAGAAGCAGGGCAATGAGCAGTTCTTC. This sequence encodes CASSEKQGNEQFF. Variable domain in full (rest from reference TRBV18 and TRBJ2-1): NAGVMQNPRHLVRRRGQEARLRCSPMKGHSHVYWYRQLPEEGLKFMVYLQKENIIDESGMPKERFSAEFPKEGPSILRIQQVVRGDSAAYFCASSEKQGNEQFFGPGTRLTVL.

The gene calls are TRBV28 and TRBJ1-1, with unresolved D. This CDR3 has 17 amino acids. The V end lost 2 bases, the J end lost 2 bases, and 18 bases lay between the germline ends. Per the germline V gene, CDR1 is MDHEN and CDR2 is SYDVKM. CDR3 nucleotide sequence: TGTGCCAGCAGTTTACCCCCTGGCAGACGAGTAAACACTGAAGCTTTCTTT. Translation: CASSLPPGRRVNTEAFF.

This clonotype came up a few times. The genes are TRBV18 and TRBJ2-3; D not certain. V dropped 2 bases and J dropped 2 bases, with 11 bases sitting between them. The CDR3 consists of 15 residues. Germline V gene sequence: CDR1 KGHSH, CDR2 LQKENI. The CDR3 bases are TGTGCCAGCTCACCAGGGCTGGGTACCACAGATACGCAGTATTTT. Translation gives CASSPGLGTTDTQYF.

This clonotype occurred a few times. The J gene is TRBJ1-2, the V gene TRBV7-2; D is perhaps TRBD1 (6 bases). The CDR3 runs to 14 residues. V was pared by 3 bases and J by 5 bases, with 13 bases between. The germline V gene has CDR1 SGHTA and CDR2 FQGNSA. The chain's CDR3 is CASSFANRVYGYTF. The DNA of the CDR3 is TGTGCCAGCAGCTTCGCCAACAGGGTTTATGGCTACACCTTC.

V is TRBV4-1 and J is TRBJ1-3; D call uncertain. Between the trimmed V and J ends, which lost 4 bases and 2 bases, there was a span of 15 bases. The CDR3 runs 16 residues. Germline CDR1 MGHRA, CDR2 YSYEKL. The CDR3 reads CASSPRIPVTGNTIYF. In DNA form, the CDR3 reads TGCGCCAGCAGCCCACGCATCCCCGTGACTGGAAACACCATATATTTT.

The rearrangement uses TRBV5-1 and TRBJ1-4; 10 positions agree with TRBD1. The CDR3 runs to 17 residues. Losses at the gene ends were 2 bases for V and 6 bases for J; bases not matched to a gene: 10. The germline CDR1 and CDR2 sequences are SGHRS and YFSETQ. This CDR3 reads CASSFFRPGTGDEKLFF. CDR3 DNA: TGCGCCAGCAGCTTTTTTCGACCCGGGACAGGGGATGAAAAACTGTTTTTT. The whole variable domain, filled in from reference TRBV5-1 and TRBJ1-4, reads KAGVTQTPRYLIKTRGQQVTLSCSPISGHRSVSWYQQTPGQGLQFLFEYFSETQRNKGNFPGRFSGRQFSNSRSEMNVSTLELGDSALYLCASSFFRPGTGDEKLFFGSGTQLSVL.

The V call is TRBV20-1, the J call TRBJ2-5, with D maybe TRBD2 (6 bases). Per germline, CDR1 DFQATT and CDR2 SNEGSKA (reference sequence). This CDR3 is 12 amino acids long. The V end lost 3 bases, the J end lost 11 bases, and 16 bases lay between the germline ends. Here the CDR3 DNA reads TGCAGTGCTAGGGGGGGTTTTGCTGAGCAGTACTTC. This translates into CSARGGFAEQYF.

The J gene is TRBJ1-6, the V gene TRBV25-1; D gene unclear. The germline V and J ends were trimmed by 1 base and 9 bases, with 10 bases remaining between them. The CDR3 contains 14 residues. Germline assignment: CDR1 MGHDK and CDR2 SYGVNS. The CDR3 coding sequence is TGTGCCAGCAGTGAATTCGAGTTAAGTTCACCCCTCCACTTT. Protein sequence: CASSEFELSSPLHF. Full variable domain (rest looked up from reference TRBV25-1 and TRBJ1-6): EADIYQTPRYLVIGTGKKITLECSQTMGHDKMYWYQQDPGMELHLIHYSYGVNSTEKGDLSSESTVSRIRTEHFPLTLESARPSHTSQYLCASSEFELSSPLHFGNGTRLTVT.

The J gene is TRBJ1-4, the V gene TRBV29-1, with a weak D call TRBD1 (6 bases). V was cut by 6 bases and J by 4 bases, with 12 bases left in between. This CDR3 spans 13 amino acids. From germline, CDR1 is SQVTM and CDR2 ANQGSEA. The CDR3 DNA is TGCAGCGTGGGGGGGGCTATTAATGAAAAACTGTTTTTT. Translated, it gives CSVGGAINEKLFF.

This clonotype was picked up a small number of times. This chain joins TRBV7-2 and TRBJ2-7; D ambiguous. CDR3 length equals 13 residues. Germline V gene sequence: CDR1 SGHTA, CDR2 FQGNSA. V lost 2 bases and J lost 3, with 8 bases in between. The CDR3: CASSLTLNYEQYF. CDR3 DNA: TGTGCCAGCAGCTTAACCCTGAACTACGAGCAGTACTTC.

This chain uses TRBV20-1 with TRBJ2-5; 7 nucleotides align to TRBD1. Germline loops: CDR1 DFQATT, CDR2 SNEGSKA (reference sequence). V lost 6 bases and J lost 0; bases outside the gene matches: 16. The length of the CDR3 is 17 residues. CDR3 sequence: CSANDRDSSLYQETQYF. DNA for the CDR3: TGCAGTGCCAATGACCGGGACAGCAGCTTGTACCAAGAGACCCAGTACTTC.

Regarding this clonotype: Just one base apart from a much larger clone, this may be a read error. This chain connects TRBV3-1 to TRBJ2-5; TRBD2 might be the D (5 bases). V lost 0 bases to trimming and J lost 9 bases, with 17 bases between them. The CDR3 sequence is 15 residues long. CDR1 is LGHDT, CDR2 YNNKEL, per germline (reference sequence). The CDR3 protein is CASSQDLVQVEAQYF. CDR3 nucleotides: TGTGCCAGCAGCCAAGATCTGGTCCAGGTGGAGGCCCAGTACTTC.

The CDR3 protein is CASSLSQTGDTQYF. DNA for the CDR3: TGTGCCAGCAGTTTAAGCCAAACTGGAGATACGCAGTATTTT. The chain recombines TRBV27 with TRBJ2-3, with D unresolved. Germline V gives CDR1 MNHEY, CDR2 SMNVEV (reference sequence). The CDR3 has 14 amino acids. Trimming removed 2 bases at V and 5 bases at J, with 11 bases between.

The chain joins TRBV20-1 to TRBJ2-7, with 7 nucleotides matching TRBD2. CDR1 is DFQATT, CDR2 SNEGSKA, per germline (reference sequence). V was pared by 4 bases and J by 1 base, with 7 bases of the junction left unmatched. The CDR3 spans 14 residues. The CDR3 protein is CSAILLARSYEQYF. The CDR3 DNA is TGCAGTGCTATTTTACTAGCGCGTTCCTACGAGCAGTACTTC.

This clonotype has more than one count but fewer than ten. V gene TRBV6-6 combines with J gene TRBJ1-2, with D possibly matching TRBD1 (5 bases). Trimming took off 10 bases at V and 2 bases at J, with 20 bases between the two ends. This CDR3 comprises 15 residues. Germline V gives CDR1 MNHNY, CDR2 SVGAGI (reference sequence). The CDR3 DNA reads TGTGCCACCCTATCGGGGACGGGAAAAAACTATGGCTACACCTTC. Protein: CATLSGTGKNYGYTF.

The V call is TRBV7-9, the J call TRBJ1-5; 8 bases agree with TRBD1. Germline loops: CDR1 SEHNR, CDR2 FQNEAQ (reference sequence). The CDR3 has 15 residues. V dropped 5 bases and J dropped 3; count of bases not matched to a gene: 6. The CDR3 DNA follows: TGTGCCAGCAGCAACGTGGGACAGGCCAATCAGCCCCAGCATTTT. Protein: CASSNVGQANQPQHF.

The chain combines TRBV7-9 with TRBJ2-7, with a weak D call TRBD1 (6 bases). This CDR3 is 16 amino acids long. Trimming removed 5 bases at V and 0 bases at J, with 17 bases between. CDR1 is SEHNR and CDR2 is FQNEAQ in the germline V gene (reference sequence). This CDR3 is CASSSPPTGSSYEQYF. In DNA form, the CDR3 reads TGTGCCAGCAGCAGCCCGCCGACAGGTAGCTCCTACGAGCAGTACTTC.

The J gene is TRBJ2-1, the V gene TRBV29-1; 11 bases line up with TRBD2. The DNA matches TRBJ2-7 better at its end, which makes the J call doubtful. Germline values: CDR1 SQVTM, CDR2 ANQGSEA. This CDR3 is built from 16 residues. The CDR3 reads CSVEGLADDSYNEQYF. CDR3 nucleotides: TGCAGCGTTGAGGGACTAGCGGACGACTCCTACAATGAGCAGTACTTC.

The chain employs TRBV12-3 or TRBV12-4 and TRBJ2-6; 8 nucleotides match TRBD1. Trimming at V came to 6 bases and at J to 2 bases, leaving 12 bases not matched to a gene. The CDR3 runs to 18 residues. The CDR3 DNA reads TGTGCCAGCAGCCGTGTGACAGGGGCTTCAGCTGGGGCCAACGTCCTGACTTTC. Its translation is CASSRVTGASAGANVLTF.

This clonotype has only a few counts. V usage is TRBV2 and J usage is TRBJ1-2; 8 bases fit TRBD1. CDR1 is SNHLY, CDR2 FYNNEI, per germline. With 1 base clipped from V and 2 bases from J, the junction kept 9 bases outside the gene matches. The CDR3 covers 17 residues. The CDR3 protein is CASSEERTRDRNYGYTF. The DNA for the CDR3 is TGTGCCAGCAGTGAAGAAAGGACCCGGGACAGGAACTATGGCTACACCTTC.

The rearrangement uses TRBV12-3 or TRBV12-4 and TRBJ1-1, with D possibly TRBD1 on 6 matching bases. V gave up 6 bases and J gave up 4 bases, with 15 bases separating them. CDR3 length: 14 amino acids. CDR3 region: CASSPLGGPTEAFF. CDR3 bases: TGTGCCAGCAGCCCCCTTGGGGGCCCCACTGAAGCTTTCTTT.